The clone carrying this TCR beta chain was seen a handful of times. Its antigen remains unidentified. V gave up 3 bases and J gave up 8 bases, with 19 bases separating them. Germline assignment: CDR1 LNHDA and CDR2 SQIVND (reference sequence). The CDR3 consists of 16 residues. The sample comes from a study of T-cell memory formation after mild COVID-19. Study in general: Largely donor-specific sequence clusters came from a couple of donors. The study's findings and limits: Contracting CD8+ clones were enriched in EMRA, CD4+ mainly in CM and EM. Clones that got smaller from day 15 to 85 had even CD4/CD8, while clones growing later tipped toward CD4+.

The 5'RACE method, run with constant-segment primers, produced TCR alpha and TCR beta cDNA libraries (carrying sample barcodes and UMIs). TCRdb re-called the 5' RACE reads with MiXCR, one entry per CDR3 protein. The sample contains hundreds of thousands of distinct CDR3 sequences, about 18% of which appear only once. The receptor comes from an adult woman who had mild COVID-19 (a few samples of this study predate the infection). Cell type and time point are not known. The chain carries TRBV19 and TRBJ1-4, with a possible D match to TRBD1 (6 bases). Sequenced: PBMCs or a T cell subset sorted from them (not recorded which). CDR3 in DNA: TGTGCCAGTAGTATCGGCCTCAGGGGAATAAGGGAAAAACTGTTTTTT. Protein: CASSIGLRGIREKLFF.